The 17 T cell receptor beta chains below were found in one sample sequenced in a study of shared clonotypes between healthy human individuals. The data were produced by immunoSEQ multiplex PCR, yet TCRdb's version contains in-frame clones alone and is incomplete. The top ten hold about 13% of the sample, which has about half a million clones, 81% seen once. Sequences were obtained from PBMCs. These receptors were obtained from a woman aged 40 to 49 in good health. Some clones in this sample may be carry-over from other donors' samples.

As concerns this clone: Other nucleotide sequences in the sample specify the same CDR3. The DNA for the CDR3 is TGTGCCAGCAGTGAGGGCAGAACCTACGAGCAGTACTTC. This gives the protein CASSEGRTYEQYF. V is TRBV6-1 and J is TRBJ2-7; no clear D. The CDR3 is 13 residues long. V lost 3 bases to trimming and J lost 2 bases, with 8 bases between them. Germline V gene lookup returns CDR1 MNHNS and CDR2 SASEGT.

About this clone: With only one base between it and a far larger clone, this is likely a read error. The V call is TRBV5-1, the J call TRBJ2-5; TRBD2 agrees at 13 bases. The CDR3 sequence is 17 residues long. CDR1 and CDR2 from the germline V gene are SGHRS and YFSETQ. The CDR3 sequence is CANSPGLAGFWGETQYF. CDR3 bases: TGCGCCAACAGCCCGGGACTAGCGGGATTCTGGGGAGAGACCCAGTACTTC.

As concerns this clone: This likely reflects a read error, since a far larger clone is one base away. V and J are TRBV27 and TRBJ2-6, with 9 bases identical to TRBD1. Germline assignment: CDR1 MNHEY and CDR2 SMNVEV (reference sequence). The trim removed 5 bases at V and 6 bases at J, leaving 11 bases unmatched. The CDR3 covers 17 residues. This CDR3 reads CASSHGTGLTEANVLTF. The CDR3 DNA follows: TGTGCCAGCAGTCACGGGACAGGGCTGACCGAGGCCAACGTCCTGACTTTC.

For this clone: A single base is all that separates this from a far larger clone, so a read error is likely. The chain employs TRBV28 and TRBJ1-2; D remains unclear. CDR1 MDHEN and CDR2 SYDVKM come from the germline V gene. CDR3 length: 11 residues. The CDR3 nucleotides read TGTGCCAGCAGGTCTAACTATGGCTGCACCTTC. This encodes CASRSNYGCTF.

J is TRBJ2-2 and V is TRBV7-2; 10 bases match TRBD1. Germline V gene sequence: CDR1 SGHTA, CDR2 FQGNSA. With 4 bases clipped from V and 3 bases from J, the junction kept 8 bases outside the gene matches. This CDR3 region has 17 residues. This chain's CDR3 is CASSSKSGTGDTGELFF. The DNA for the CDR3 is TGTGCCAGCAGCTCGAAAAGTGGGACAGGGGACACCGGGGAGCTGTTTTTT.

Note on this clone: A far larger clone is off by one base, so a read error is likely. V gene TRBV6-6 combines with J gene TRBJ1-2; 7 bases fit TRBD1. CDR1 and CDR2 from the germline V gene are MNHNY and SVGAGI (reference sequence). V trimming: 8 bases; J trimming: 1 base; junction bases outside the gene matches: 7. The CDR3 length is 14 residues. The CDR3 spells CASGTTGVNYGYTF. Here the CDR3 DNA reads TGTGCCAGCGGCACCACAGGGGTTAACTATGGCTACACCTTC.

As to this clone: A far larger clone is one nucleotide away, so this likely arose from a read error. V and J are TRBV7-9 and TRBJ1-1; D is uncertain. The CDR3 is 16 amino acids. Between the trimmed V and J ends, which lost 4 bases and 5 bases, there was a span of 20 bases. The germline V gene has CDR1 SEHNR and CDR2 FQNEAQ (reference sequence). CDR3 amino acids: CASSSRFPGPWTEAFF. CDR3 DNA sequence: TGTGCCAGCAGCTCTAGGTTCCCCGGGCCCTGGACTGAAGCTTTCTTT.

As concerns this clone: At one boundary the junction diverges from the germline segment, which might be a read error. The chain carries TRBV11-2 and TRBJ2-7; 8 bases are shared with TRBD1. This CDR3 has 13 amino acids. The germline V gene has CDR1 SGHAT and CDR2 FQNNGV. The CDR3 nucleotides are TGTGCCAGCAGCTTAGGGGTATGGGACAGGCTTCACTTC. Translated, it gives CASSLGVWDRLHF.

The rearrangement uses TRBV28 and TRBJ2-2; D may match TRBD1 or TRBD2 (5 bases each). Germline V lookup: CDR1 MDHEN, CDR2 SYDVKM. Deletions cut 6 bases from V and 2 bases from J, with 10 bases between. This CDR3 comprises 14 residues. This chain's CDR3 is CASRRDLNTGELFF. In nucleotides, the CDR3 is TGTGCCAGCAGACGGGACCTAAACACCGGGGAGCTGTTTTTT.

This clone showed up just once. V gene TRBV5-1 combines with J gene TRBJ2-7, with 10 bases aligning to TRBD2. The CDR3 length is 16 residues. Germline CDR1 reads SGHRS; CDR2 reads YFSETQ. V dropped 4 bases and J dropped 3; count of bases not matched to a gene: 10. CDR3 DNA: TGCGCCAGCAGCCCGCGAACCGGACTAGCGGTCTACGAGCAGTACTTC. Encoded protein: CASSPRTGLAVYEQYF. The complete variable domain, with remaining parts taken from reference TRBV5-1 and TRBJ2-7, reads KAGVTQTPRYLIKTRGQQVTLSCSPISGHRSVSWYQQTPGQGLQFLFEYFSETQRNKGNFPGRFSGRQFSNSRSEMNVSTLELGDSALYLCASSPRTGLAVYEQYFGPGTRLTVT.

Points on this clone: This is likely an artifact of a read error, given a far larger clone one base away. This sequence joins TRBV27 and TRBJ2-7; D possibly corresponds to TRBD2 (5 bases). Trimming removed 6 bases from V and 3 bases from J, with 6 bases in between. The germline V gene encodes CDR1 MNHEY and CDR2 SMNVEV (reference sequence). CDR3 length: 11 amino acids. The CDR3 coding sequence is TGTGCCAGCAGCCGGGGCTACGAGCAGTACTTC. It is translated as CASSRGYEQYF.

The J gene is TRBJ2-7, the V gene TRBV5-1; D might be TRBD2 (6 bases). Trimming left V 2 bases short and J 3 bases short, with 15 bases between. CDR1 SGHRS and CDR2 YFSETQ come from the germline V gene. This CDR3 spans 15 amino acids. CDR3 nucleotide sequence: TGCGCCAGCAGCTTTACTTTAGCGGACGGCTACGAGCAGTACTTC. Its translation is CASSFTLADGYEQYF.

For this clone: Other DNA sequences from this sample encode an identical CDR3 as well. The chain combines TRBV20-1 with TRBJ2-5, with no clear D. The germline V gene has CDR1 DFQATT and CDR2 SNEGSKA (reference sequence). V was pared by 6 bases and J by 5 bases, with 7 bases between. The CDR3 sequence is 10 residues long. The CDR3 DNA is TGCAGTGCCTTTCGGGAGACCCAGTACTTC. Its translation: CSAFRETQYF.

This clone was counted a few times. V gene TRBV6-5 combines with J gene TRBJ1-2; 8 bases agree with TRBD1. J lost 8 bases, V lost 8 bases, and 13 bases had no gene match. CDR1 is MNHEY, CDR2 SVGAGI, per germline. This CDR3 contains 14 residues. The CDR3 region is CASGSGGGGVGYTF. The CDR3 region has the DNA TGTGCCAGCGGCTCAGGGGGCGGGGGCGTGGGCTACACCTTC.

This chain links TRBV27 with TRBJ2-1, with 11 nucleotides matching TRBD1. Germline V gene data show CDR1 as MNHEY and CDR2 as SMNVEV (reference sequence). The CDR3 runs to 15 residues. Trimming cost V 5 bases and J 2 bases; bases outside gene matches: 2. The CDR3 nucleotides are TGTGCCAGCAGTGGGACAGGGGGTGCCTACAATGAGCAGTTCTTC. This translates into CASSGTGGAYNEQFF.

The V and J genes are TRBV6-5 and TRBJ2-5, with 7 bases matching TRBD2. The closer fit of TRBJ2-7 to the DNA end suggests the J call may be wrong. Germline V gene data show CDR1 as MNHEY and CDR2 as SVGAGI. The CDR3 contains 15 residues. The CDR3 bases are TGTGCCAGCAGGTGGTCCCTAGCGGACTCCTACGAGCAGTACTTC. Translated, it gives CASRWSLADSYEQYF.

The chain links TRBV19 to TRBJ1-2, with D possibly TRBD1 on 6 matching bases. Trimming took off 6 bases at V and 2 bases at J, with 16 bases between the two ends. This CDR3 spans 15 amino acids. CDR1 and CDR2 (germline): LNHDA, SQIVND (reference sequence). This CDR3 reads CASSHPGGGNYGYTF. The CDR3, as DNA: TGTGCCAGTAGCCACCCCGGGGGGGGCAACTATGGCTACACCTTC.